The sequence of this T cell receptor beta chain was determined in a study of T cell repertoires in urothelial bladder cancer (dated by TCRdb to the late 2010s). For context, the study as a whole: Clinical stages of the roughly twelve resected lesions were three cT0, three cTa, three cT1 and three cT2 or greater. In the study, clonality of the TCR repertoire in bladder tumors was compared against clonality in benign bladder inflammation. Twelve patients who had bladder lesions and were undergoing transurethral resection were prospectively identified. About eleven resected bladder lesions, consisting of urothelial carcinoma (UC+) and benign (UC-) specimens, were examined.

This clone has a handful of counts. The antigen it recognizes is unknown. No per-base quality is available; no much larger clone lies one base away. The TCR beta chain CDR3 region was sequenced with the immunoSEQ assay. The paper's processing steps were these. For each specimen, T-cell fraction, clonal dominance and maximum TCR clone frequency were calculated. The table comes from immuneACCESS by way of TCRdb, which keeps in-frame sequences with V and J called. Part of the clones is missing from these tables; in studies checked, under half for an unresolved V gene and the rest for unknown reasons. V and J calls plus clone size are reproduced from that table; the DNA served to infer D and trimming. This sample is represented by about 6,200 clones; 60% to 80% of them were singletons. The ten biggest clones cover approximately 12% of the sample. At transurethral resection, specimens of the bladder lesions were collected and then stored at -80C. DNA was extracted from bladder specimens collected at transurethral resection.

Points the paper makes about the study in general: Urothelial carcinoma specimens had a median of about 6,000 T cells, fewer than the median of 25,872 seen in benign specimens. Carcinoma specimens had a median tumor infiltrating lymphocyte percentage of 2%, while benign specimens had a median of approximately 12%. A single T-cell clone reached up to roughly 17% of infiltrating lymphocytes in carcinoma specimens, compared with approximately 1.8% in benign specimens.

V lost 10 bases and J lost 7 bases; the stretch between them is 16 bases long. As encoded in the germline V gene, CDR1 is MDHEN while CDR2 is SYDVKM. The cysteine opens and the phenylalanine closes a CDR3 of 12 amino acids. Only the CDR3 region is kept as DNA, spanning 36 bases read in frame from base 1. The receptor was isolated from a human donor with urothelial carcinoma. The material sequenced was tumor-infiltrating cells from bladder cancer. The chain was built from TRBV28 and TRBJ1-2, with TRBD1 as a weak D call on 5 bases. CDR3 region: CATGPQRGGYTF. The base sequence is TGTGCCACTGGACCCCAAAGGGGTGGCTACACCTTC.